This TCR beta chain was identified during a study of cytomegalovirus exposure and HLA in healthy donors (dated by TCRdb to 2016 to 2017). Turning to the overall study: In an earlier analysis of fewer than 750 of the donors, around 290 Gb of sequence data and 100 million or so unique TCR beta sequences from about 190 million T cells were reported. An early release covering about 600 HLA-typed donors comprised 250 to 350 gigabases of sequencing data and roughly 86 million unique TCR sequences. Among the approximately 400 genotyped donors, 75% to 90% belonged to the genetic ancestry cluster associated with self-reported Caucasian donors. The study aimed to test whether cataloging public T cell receptors could reveal signatures of past pathogen exposure. The study used immunosequencing to profile the T cell repertoires of 666 subjects and linked those repertoires to cytomegalovirus serostatus. Besides the first cohort of approximately 710 subjects, a separate validation cohort made up of 120 different subjects was used. To predict cytomegalovirus infection status, the study combined high-throughput TCR immunosequencing, statistical association of individual TCRs with disease status, and machine learning. In a later analysis, previously published TCR beta repertoires from roughly 710 donors were re-analyzed and high-resolution HLA genotyping was added so that TCR occurrence patterns could be studied. The later analysis used no new phenotypic data to find candidate immune exposures, relying instead on TCR beta sequences and their occurrence across donors. In an earlier analysis of around 540 of the donors, high-throughput TCR beta sequencing was used to judge whether each TCR beta V gene segment behaved as functional or pseudogenic. Donor age, sex, ethnicity and CMV serostatus were compiled together with the repertoire data. In a later genetic analysis, genome-wide SNP genotypes for about 65% of the roughly 670 donors were used, and that subset was treated as a discovery cohort. All discovery cohort repertoires had been generated on a single sequencing platform. HLA typing included class I and class II loci at four-digit resolution. The number of typed donors differed by locus: roughly 629-630 for A, B, C, DRB1 and DQB1; some 540 for DQA1; approximately 610 for DPA1; and some 470 for DPB1. Roughly 5 DR-DQ haplotypes were handled as single units for association and clustering because linkage in the cohort was strong. Across about 370 genotyped donors of the cohort, an average of about 240,000 unique TCR beta nucleotide sequences per donor were sequenced, and approximately 19% of those sequences were non-productive. Overall study results and their limits: This cohort had only TCR beta chains sequenced, and the lack of alpha or paired-chain data limited which features could be detected. Assigning TCR associations to individual alleles was difficult when HLA alleles, especially DR and DQ, strongly co-occurred. While some public TCRs were present in many individuals, most TCR sequences turned up only very rarely across donors. In a later analysis, the rate of TCR association differed among HLA loci, with DRB1 alleles having the most associated TCRs and HLA-C alleles having the fewest. A further reported finding was that TCR beta sequences accurately predicted the HLA-A and HLA-B alleles for most subjects in the first cohort. Because HLA typing was missing for some donors at each locus, association tests included only the typed subset. In a later analysis, HLA-associated TCR beta chains were found to be more clonally expanded and to have lower generation probabilities than equally common non-associated chains. Three of the identified cytomegalovirus-associated TCR beta chains were confirmed in vitro to be specific for cytomegalovirus antigens. Immune exposure information for the cohort was limited to CMV serostatus. Cytomegalovirus status was reported to be diagnosed by the classifier with high specificity and sensitivity in both the original and validation cohorts. A later analysis reported that several top co-occurrence clusters appeared linked to parvovirus B19, influenza, CMV and Epstein-Barr virus. A later genetic analysis associated a missense DCLRE1C variant with V-gene and J-gene trimming of TCR beta chains, and an independent cohort replicated the association. The presence/absence analyses assumed that sequencing depth was roughly uniform across donors, and that assumption may not be true. A group of highly shared sequence variants was considered likely to be a technical artifact of the sequencing pipeline. In the study, some 160 TCR beta chains were listed as associated with cytomegalovirus. In a later analysis, most CMV-associated TCR beta chains were found to appear HLA-restricted, with HLA associations seemingly driven largely by CMV exposure. It was suggested by the authors that the approach could potentially be generalized to other disease states and immunological phenotypes. At a false discovery rate of 0.05, a later analysis linked some 17,000 TCR beta sequences to specific HLA alleles. Linkage disequilibrium might explain the correlated functional status among segregating V segments, but an unknown experimental factor could not be excluded. A later genetic analysis reported fewer N-insertions in productive TCRs among donors in an Asian-associated ancestry cluster than the roughly 720-donor mean. In an earlier analysis of about 600 of the donors, most TCR beta V segments appeared in productive rearrangements about 90% or about 30% of the time, broadly matching IMGT annotations. The earlier analysis of about 600 of the donors excluded seventeen rarely observed V segments, including chromosome 9 orphons, because counts were too low. Because the 87-base-pair reads could not distinguish some IMGT-functional V segments, including TRBV6-2 and TRBV6-3, those segments were excluded.

CDR1 and CDR2 were assigned from the germline V gene as MNHNS and SASEGT. The CDR3 goes from the cysteine to the phenylalanine over 13 residues. The retained sequence is limited to the CDR3, 39 bases, with the frame set at the first base. Remarks on this clone: Its antigen specificity is not known. The record has no base qualities; no much larger clone is one base away.

The library was obtained by the immunoSEQ multiplex PCR assay. For the multiplex PCR, a mixture combining 60 forward primers for TCR Vbeta segments and 13 reverse primers for TCR Jbeta segments was used. The CDR3 region of rearranged TCR beta genes was amplified from genomic DNA with a multiplex PCR assay. The amplified TCR beta libraries were sequenced on the Illumina HiSeq System as 87-base-pair reads. In the original analysis: In a later analysis, about 80 million unique TCR beta chains were counted across the 650 to 750 repertoires, and about 10 million of these chains were shared by at least two donors. Raw reads were error-corrected and collapsed into unique sequences by a nearest-neighbor algorithm in which closely related sequences were merged to remove PCR and sequencing errors. CDR3 sequences were aligned to IMGT reference sequences to assign V, D and J gene segments. For a sequence to be retained, a match of at least six nucleotides was required to both a V gene segment and a J gene segment. Rearrangements were called productive when the CDR3 lacked stop codons and stayed in frame with V and J; all others were non-productive. CDR3 was defined according to IMGT convention as the region running from the second conserved V-encoded cysteine to the conserved J-encoded phenylalanine. The earlier analysis of 550 to 650 of the donors excluded any sequence lacking an unambiguous match to a single V gene segment. In an earlier analysis of 587 of the donors, V segments were called functional above 56.7% productive rearrangements and were called segregating when the between-donor standard deviation exceeded 5%. A statistical classification framework was built to diagnose cytomegalovirus status from the catalog of TCR beta chain sequences. V and J gene assignment, in a later analysis, came from comparing TCR nucleotide sequences with IMGT/GENE-DB human TR gene sequences. In a later analysis, CDR3 sequences and most-parsimonious VDJ recombination scenarios were assigned using the TCRdist pipeline. A later analysis defined each TCR beta chain by its CDR3 amino acid sequence plus V-gene family, and excluded reads lacking a unique V-gene family. As a way to deal with suspected cross-contamination and a sequencing artifact, a later analysis dropped 450 to 600 nucleotide sequences that were highly shared and had low generation probability. A later analysis calculated a clonal expansion index for each public chain from normalized within-repertoire ranks of inferred template counts. A later analysis computed generation probabilities with a VDJ recombination model fitted to out-of-frame rearrangements, and checked the results against IGoR. Hypergeometric tests were used in a later analysis to score TCR-TCR, TCR-HLA and TCR-CMV co-occurrence, with a repertoire-size bias correction applied to the TCR pairs. False discovery rates were estimated in a later analysis by permuting HLA or CMV assignments 20 times. In a later analysis, co-occurring TCRs were grouped using DBSCAN, and TCRdist sequence similarity was added for clustering within HLA-allele-positive subsets. For co-occurrence clustering, repertoires with fewer than 30,000 or more than 120,000 public chains were excluded, along with about five repertoires with anomalous nucleotide sharing. In TCRdb, the immuneACCESS table is reduced to in-frame sequences with V and J assigned. These tables do not hold every clone; where another copy was compared, an unresolved V gene accounts for under half, and the others remain unexplained. The D gene and trimming were derived from the DNA, and the V and J assignments and clone size from that table. This sample comprises over 150,000 clones, more than 80% of them detected only once. More than 4% of the sample rests with the top ten.

The cohort was made up of approximately 670 healthy bone marrow donors. At the time of sampling, every cohort member was nominally healthy, though immune exposures that went unrecorded were likely present. The donor tested CMV seronegative and was one of the 352 seronegative cohort members. A peripheral blood sample was provided by each donor, and peripheral blood mononuclear cells were used for TCR beta sequencing. The Qiagen DNeasy Blood Extraction Kit was used to extract genomic DNA from the blood cell samples. This clonotype was obtained from a man younger than 35 in good health and CMV-seronegative. This receptor chain uses TRBV6-1 and TRBJ2-5, with TRBD1 as a weak D call on 6 bases. The J call may be mistaken, given a closer DNA end match to TRBJ2-7. Sample: PBMCs. DNA sequence: TGTGCCAGCAGTGGAAACAGGGCCTACGAGCAGTACTTC. Protein translation: CASSGNRAYEQYF.